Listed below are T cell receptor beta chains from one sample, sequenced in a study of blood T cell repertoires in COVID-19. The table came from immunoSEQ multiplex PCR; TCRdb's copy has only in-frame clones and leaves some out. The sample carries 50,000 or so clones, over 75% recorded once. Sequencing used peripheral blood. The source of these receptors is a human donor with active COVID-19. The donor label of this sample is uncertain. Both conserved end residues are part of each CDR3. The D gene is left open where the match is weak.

CDR3: CASSHSLLFDRHYGYTF
V: TRBV14
D: -
J: TRBJ1-2

CDR3: CAISDPTRQKQSSGNTIYF
V: TRBV10-3
D: -
J: TRBJ1-3

CDR3: CASRPAGGIGGYTF
V: TRBV19
D: -
J: TRBJ1-2

CDR3: CASSDQGNTEAFF
V: TRBV7-2
D: -
J: TRBJ1-1

CDR3: CASSRRTSGGAYEQYF
V: TRBV4-2
D: TRBD2
J: TRBJ2-7

CDR3: CASSQDWTSSAGPTSYEQYF
V: TRBV4-3
D: TRBD2
J: TRBJ2-7

CDR3: CASSLFRGQGRFQYF
V: TRBV28
D: TRBD1
J: TRBJ2-4

CDR3: CASSRSPGGLGNEKLFF
V: TRBV18
D: TRBD1
J: TRBJ1-4

CDR3: CASSHTGTNYGYTF
V: TRBV4-1
D: -
J: TRBJ1-2

CDR3: CASSYSIEGAGEKLFF
V: TRBV6-5
D: TRBD1
J: TRBJ1-4

CDR3: CASSFVRTNEKLFF
V: TRBV5-5
D: -
J: TRBJ1-4

CDR3: CASSPTGDRAGGYTF
V: TRBV18
D: TRBD1
J: TRBJ1-2

CDR3: CASRGGGAGEQFF
V: TRBV6-6
D: TRBD2
J: TRBJ2-1

CDR3: CASSLDTGGNQPQHF
V: TRBV11-2
D: TRBD1
J: TRBJ1-5

CDR3: CASSYSTSRRNTDTQYF
V: TRBV6-2/TRBV6-3
D: -
J: TRBJ2-3

CDR3: CASSLDNGDRNIQYF
V: TRBV11-3
D: -
J: TRBJ2-4

CDR3: CASSLSANEKLFF
V: TRBV5-5
D: -
J: TRBJ1-4

CDR3: CASSYPEVSTEAFF
V: TRBV6-6
D: -
J: TRBJ1-1

CDR3: CSAPDRTPQYF
V: TRBV20-1
D: TRBD1
J: TRBJ2-7

CDR3: CASSFSGGESRNTQYF
V: TRBV5-1
D: TRBD2
J: TRBJ2-3

CDR3: CASSAGTSSYNEQFF
V: TRBV5-8
D: -
J: TRBJ2-1

CDR3: CAISQLSYEQYF
V: TRBV10-3
D: -
J: TRBJ2-7

CDR3: CATNRQVGSTDTQYF
V: TRBV15
D: -
J: TRBJ2-3